This T cell receptor (beta chain) was identified during a study of T cell repertoires in cytomegalovirus infection. This CDR3 is built from 14 residues. V lost 3 bases and J lost 4; bases outside the gene matches: 4. Per germline, CDR1 LNHNV and CDR2 YYDKDF (reference sequence). TCRdb re-called the reads with MiXCR, one entry per CDR3 protein. This table has approximately 310,000 distinct CDR3 sequences, around a quarter appearing once. Findings and caveats of the study: People with CMV and the relevant HLA were identified by cumulative public TCR beta family frequency.

As to this clonotype: Its antigen is not known.

The sequenced sample was cultured PBMCs, obtained from culture after CMV antigen stimulation. V is TRBV15 and J is TRBJ2-5; 8 bases are a match to TRBD1. This sequence was found in a human donor in good health (CMV status not recorded). Some clones in this sample may be carry-over from other donors' samples. Written as DNA, the CDR3 is TGTGCCACCAGCAGGGCAACAGGGGGAGAGACCCAGTACTTC. It yields the protein CATSRATGGETQYF.